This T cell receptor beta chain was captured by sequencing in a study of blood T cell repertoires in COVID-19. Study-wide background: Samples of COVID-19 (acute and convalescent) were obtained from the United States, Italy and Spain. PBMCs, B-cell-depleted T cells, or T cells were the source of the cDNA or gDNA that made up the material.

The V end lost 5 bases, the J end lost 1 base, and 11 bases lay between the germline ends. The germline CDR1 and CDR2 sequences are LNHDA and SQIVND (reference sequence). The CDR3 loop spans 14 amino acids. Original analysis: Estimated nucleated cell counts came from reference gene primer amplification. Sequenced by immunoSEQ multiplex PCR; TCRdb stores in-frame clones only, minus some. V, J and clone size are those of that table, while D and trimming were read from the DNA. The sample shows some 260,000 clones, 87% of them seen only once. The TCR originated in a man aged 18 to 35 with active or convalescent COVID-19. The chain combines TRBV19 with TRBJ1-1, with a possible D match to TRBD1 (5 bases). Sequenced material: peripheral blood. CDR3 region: CASSVYTGNTEAFF. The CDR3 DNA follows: TGTGCCAGTAGTGTCTATACAGGGAACACTGAAGCTTTCTTT.